This TCR beta chain came from a study of T cell responses to AZD1222 COVID-19 vaccine. Generated by immunoSEQ multiplex PCR, the TCRdb table keeps only in-frame clones and is missing some. The sample includes roughly 25,000 clones, around 86% of them seen just once. V shed 5 bases and J 3 bases; nucleotides not matched to a gene: 5. The CDR3 consists of 14 residues. Germline CDR1 reads MNHEY; CDR2 reads SMNVEV (reference sequence). The rearrangement uses TRBV27 and TRBJ2-7; 9 bases fit TRBD1. The specimen was peripheral blood, collected 28 days after the second AZD1222 dose. This receptor was identified in an adult who received the AZD1222 COVID-19 vaccine. The CDR3 here is CASSDRDRDYEQYF. The CDR3 coding sequence is TGTGCCAGCAGTGACCGGGACAGGGACTACGAGCAGTACTTC.